A single TCR beta chain is shown here with its context. CDR1 MNHNY and CDR2 SVGAGI come from the germline V gene (reference sequence). The length of the CDR3 is 15 residues. Trimming removed 2 bases from V and 6 bases from J, with 16 bases in between. The data are from a study of blood T cell repertoires in COVID-19. Whole-study context: The United States, Italy and Spain were the sources of the acute and convalescent COVID-19 samples. The cDNA or gDNA used as material had been derived from T cells, B-cell-depleted T cells, or PBMCs.

Per the original data handling: Reference gene primer amplification gave estimated nucleated cell counts. Clones were read by immunoSEQ multiplex PCR, and TCRdb kept only the in-frame ones, dropping some. V and J calls and clone size come straight from that table; D and trimming were deduced from the DNA. The repertoire consists of over 8,500 clones, with roughly 88% occurring once and the leading ten covering approximately 5%. What was sequenced was peripheral blood. The clonotype comes from a human donor in a cohort sampled during active COVID-19. This chain joins TRBV6-6 and TRBJ1-2; D may be TRBD1 (6 bases). CDR3 nucleotides: TGTGCCAGCAGTTACATCTCGACAGGAATGGATGGCTACACCTTC. Translation gives CASSYISTGMDGYTF.